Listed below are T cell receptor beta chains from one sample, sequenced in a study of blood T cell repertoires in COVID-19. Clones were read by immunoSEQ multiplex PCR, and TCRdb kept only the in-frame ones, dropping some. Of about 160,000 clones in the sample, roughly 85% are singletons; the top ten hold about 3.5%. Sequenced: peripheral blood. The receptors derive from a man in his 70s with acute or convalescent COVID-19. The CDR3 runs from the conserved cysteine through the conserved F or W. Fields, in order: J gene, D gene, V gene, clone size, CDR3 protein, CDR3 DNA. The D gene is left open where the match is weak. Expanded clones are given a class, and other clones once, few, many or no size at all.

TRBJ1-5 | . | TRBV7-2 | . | CASSLGGVQPQHF | TGTGCCAGCAGCTTAGGCGGGGTTCAGCCCCAGCATTTT
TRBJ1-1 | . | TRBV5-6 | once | CASSDGPRDTEAFF | TGTGCCAGCAGCGATGGGCCCAGGGACACTGAAGCTTTCTTT
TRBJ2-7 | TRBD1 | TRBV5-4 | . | CASSLTGTGGYEQYF | TGTGCCAGCAGCTTGACCGGGACAGGGGGCTACGAGCAGTACTTC
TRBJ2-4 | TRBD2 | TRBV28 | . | CASSSALLAGGPLAKNIQYF | TGTGCCAGCAGTTCCGCCCTACTAGCGGGAGGGCCTTTAGCCAAAAACATTCAGTACTTC
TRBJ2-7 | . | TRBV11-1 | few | CASSFNYEQYF | TGTGCCAGCAGCTTCAACTACGAGCAGTACTTC
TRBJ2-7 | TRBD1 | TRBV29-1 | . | CSVRTGQASSYEQYF | TGCAGCGTCCGTACCGGACAGGCTAGCTCCTACGAGCAGTACTTC
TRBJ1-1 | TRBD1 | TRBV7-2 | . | CASSRPGQGLNTEAFF | TGTGCCAGCAGCAGGCCGGGACAGGGGTTGAACACTGAAGCTTTCTTT
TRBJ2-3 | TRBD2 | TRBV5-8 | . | CASSRGLAGVADTQYF | TGTGCCAGCAGCCGAGGACTAGCGGGAGTTGCAGATACGCAGTATTTT
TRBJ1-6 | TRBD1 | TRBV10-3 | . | CAISESTTGEPLHF | TGTGCCATCAGTGAGTCGACCACAGGGGAGCCCCTCCACTTT
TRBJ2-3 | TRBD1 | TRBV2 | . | CASSAGTGVTQYF | TGTGCCAGCAGTGCCGGGACAGGGGTTACGCAGTATTTT
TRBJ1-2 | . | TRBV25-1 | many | CASRPDVLGVLDGYTF | TGTGCCAGCAGGCCGGACGTATTAGGGGTACTTGATGGCTACACCTTC
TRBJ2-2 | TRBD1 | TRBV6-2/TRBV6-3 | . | CASSYPGGSLGTGELFF | TGTGCCAGCAGTTACCCAGGGGGCAGTTTAGGAACCGGGGAGCTGTTTTTT
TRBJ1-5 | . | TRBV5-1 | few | CASSLEGASNQPQHF | TGCGCCAGCAGCTTGGAAGGGGCTAGCAATCAGCCCCAGCATTTT
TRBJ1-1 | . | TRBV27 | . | CASSRRTAPGNTEAFF | TGTGCCAGCAGTCGAAGGACAGCCCCGGGGAACACTGAAGCTTTCTTT
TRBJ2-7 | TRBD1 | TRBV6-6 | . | CASSPGQVYEQYF | TGTGCCAGCAGTCCCGGACAGGTCTACGAGCAGTACTTC
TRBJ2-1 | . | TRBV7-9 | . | CASSFLDNEQFF | TGTGCCAGCAGCTTCCTTGACAATGAGCAGTTCTTC
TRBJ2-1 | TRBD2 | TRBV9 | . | CASSVGTQPGTSGLNEQFF | TGTGCCAGCAGCGTAGGAACCCAGCCCGGGACTAGCGGACTCAATGAGCAGTTCTTC
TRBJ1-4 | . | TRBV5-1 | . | CASRSGDGHNEKLFF | TGCGCCAGCAGGTCGGGGGACGGGCATAATGAAAAACTGTTTTTT
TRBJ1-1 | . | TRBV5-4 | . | CASSRQLGKNTEAFF | TGTGCCAGCAGCCGACAACTCGGTAAGAACACTGAAGCTTTCTTT
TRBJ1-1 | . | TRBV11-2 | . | CASSPNTNTEAFF | TGTGCCAGCAGCCCAAACACCAACACTGAAGCTTTCTTT
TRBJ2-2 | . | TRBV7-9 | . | CASSLGGGLTGELFF | TGTGCCAGCAGCTTAGGTGGGGGACTCACCGGGGAGCTGTTTTTT
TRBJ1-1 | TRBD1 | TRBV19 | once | CASSIGAGGRTEAFF | TGTGCCAGTAGTATCGGGGCAGGGGGGAGGACTGAAGCTTTCTTT
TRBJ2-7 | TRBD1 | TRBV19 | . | CASSRDRYEQYF | TGTGCCAGTAGTAGGGACAGATACGAGCAGTACTTC